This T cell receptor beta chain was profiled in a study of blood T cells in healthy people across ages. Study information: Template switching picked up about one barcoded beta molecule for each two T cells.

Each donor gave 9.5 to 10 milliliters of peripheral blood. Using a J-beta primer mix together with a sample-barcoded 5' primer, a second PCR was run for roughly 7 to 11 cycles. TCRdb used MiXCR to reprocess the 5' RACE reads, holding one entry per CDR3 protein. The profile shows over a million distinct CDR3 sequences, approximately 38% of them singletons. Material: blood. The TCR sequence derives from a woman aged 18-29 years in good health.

The DNA of the CDR3 is TGCAGCGTTGATGACGGGACGTACTCCTACAATGAGCAGTACTTC. Encoded protein: CSVDDGTYSYNEQYF. V gene TRBV29-1 combines with J gene TRBJ2-1, with D perhaps given as TRBD1 or TRBD2 (5 bases each). The J call may be incorrect, as the DNA end agrees better with TRBJ2-7. The CDR3 spans 15 residues. Per germline, CDR1 SQVTM and CDR2 ANQGSEA.